The clone carrying this T cell receptor (beta chain) showed up just once. Its target is unknown. The source of the sample is a study of T cells in localized non-small cell lung cancer. Notes on the study in general: Sequencing involved a lone tumor region, leaving heterogeneity possible. Of the tissues analyzed, uninvolved adjacent lung showed maximal T cell clonality, greater than tumor. Adjacent lung tissue had a median roughly 55 of the top 100 clones found in the tumor. Longer overall survival was associated with a higher density of T cells in the blood.

The method was immunoSEQ multiplex PCR; TCRdb's version includes in-frame clones alone and lacks a portion of them. The sample yields 30,000 to 50,000 clones, around 79% seen once. The V end was cut by 0 bases, the J end by 6 bases, with 4 bases between. The germline CDR1 and CDR2 sequences are SGHRS and YFSETQ. The CDR3 spans 12 residues. This specimen consisted of PBMCs, obtained before any cancer treatment. The chain combines TRBV5-1 with TRBJ1-3; D uncertain. The clonotype was recovered from a woman aged 35 to 70 with stage II squamous cell lung carcinoma. As DNA, the CDR3 is TGCGCCAGCAGCTTGGACAAAAACACCATATATTTT. This encodes CASSLDKNTIYF.